These 22 T cell receptor beta chains share one sample of origin, sequenced in a study of somatic mutations in cytotoxic T cells in rheumatoid arthritis. Libraries were prepared by immunoSEQ multiplex PCR; TCRdb keeps only in-frame clonotypes and omits some of them. The sample has about 29,000 clones, roughly 86% seen once. Sequencing was performed on CD8+ T cells sorted from blood. The receptors were sampled from an adult with rheumatoid arthritis.

This chain uses TRBV27 with TRBJ1-4; tentative D call: TRBD1 (5 bases). CDR1 is MNHEY, CDR2 SMNVEV, per germline (reference sequence). V dropped 4 bases and J dropped 8 bases, with 20 bases sitting between them. CDR3 size: 16 residues. The DNA for the CDR3 is TGTGCCAGCAGTTCATTGTTGGGGAGGGGTGGCGAAAAACTGTTTTTT. Translation: CASSSLLGRGGEKLFF.

The genes are TRBV30 and TRBJ2-5, with D tentatively TRBD1 (6 bases). The J call is uncertain, as TRBJ2-7 better fits the DNA end. In germline, CDR1 is GTSNPN, CDR2 SVGIG (reference sequence). The CDR3 loop spans 14 amino acids. The CDR3 spells CAWSVIETGGEQYF. Written as DNA, the CDR3 is TGTGCCTGGAGTGTAATCGAGACAGGCGGCGAGCAGTACTTC.

V usage is TRBV7-9 and J usage is TRBJ2-7; TRBD2 is a possible D gene (7 bases). Germline-derived CDR1 and CDR2 are SEHNR and FQNEAQ (reference sequence). The CDR3 extends over 16 amino acids. V lost 2 bases and J lost 5, with 19 bases in between. The CDR3 sequence is CASSLPSGGARNEQYF. As DNA, the CDR3 is TGTGCCAGCAGCTTACCCTCGGGGGGCGCGAGGAACGAGCAGTACTTC.

The V and J genes are TRBV7-2 and TRBJ2-1; 8 nucleotides line up with TRBD1. CDR1 and CDR2 (germline): SGHTA, FQGNSA. Unmatched junction bases numbered 5, after V lost 3 bases and J lost 4 bases. The CDR3 has 15 residues. This chain's CDR3 is CASSFRTGNYNEQFF. The CDR3 nucleotides are TGTGCCAGCAGCTTTCGGACAGGGAATTACAATGAGCAGTTCTTC.

The J gene is TRBJ1-1, the V gene TRBV5-1; 7 bases map to TRBD1. Germline loops: CDR1 SGHRS, CDR2 YFSETQ. This CDR3 comprises 16 residues. J was trimmed by 0 bases and V by 0 bases; bases with no gene match: 5. The CDR3 DNA reads as TGCGCCAGCAGCTTGGTGGTGACAGGGATGAACACTGAAGCTTTCTTT. This encodes CASSLVVTGMNTEAFF.

This clone was recorded once. The chain joins TRBV27 to TRBJ2-5, with D unclear. The CDR3 has 13 residues. Trimming removed 3 bases at V and 1 base at J, with 6 bases between. Germline V lookup: CDR1 MNHEY, CDR2 SMNVEV (reference sequence). Here the CDR3 DNA reads TGTGCCAGCAGTTTCACCGTCCAAGAGACCCAGTACTTC. Translated, it gives CASSFTVQETQYF.

The chain employs TRBV5-6 and TRBJ2-2; perhaps TRBD2 as D (5 bases). V shed 0 bases and J shed 5 bases, with 14 bases lying between them. CDR3 size: 16 residues. Germline CDR1 reads SGHDT; CDR2 reads YYEEEE. CDR3 sequence (DNA): TGTGCCAGCAGCTTGGCCGCGGGTTCGGGGACCGGGGAGCTGTTTTTT. This encodes CASSLAAGSGTGELFF.

Here the CDR3 reads CASSLRGGWNEQFF. CDR3 DNA: TGTGCCAGCAGCTTAAGGGGAGGGTGGAATGAGCAGTTCTTC. The rearrangement joins TRBV11-3 to TRBJ2-1; 7 bases are shared with TRBD2. Germline V gene sequence: CDR1 SGHNT, CDR2 YENEEA. The CDR3 loop spans 14 amino acids. V was clipped by 2 bases and J by 7 bases; unmatched bases: 5.

The chain recombines TRBV5-1 with TRBJ2-2; D may be TRBD1 or TRBD2 (5 bases each). This CDR3 contains 14 residues. The V gene's germline CDR1 is SGHRS and CDR2 YFSETQ. V was shortened by 7 bases and J by 4 bases, with 14 bases between the two germline ends. CDR3 sequence reads: CASGPYGGTGELFF. The DNA for the CDR3 is TGCGCCAGCGGCCCTTATGGGGGCACCGGGGAGCTGTTTTTT.

The gene calls are TRBV6-1 and TRBJ1-5; D is undetermined. Germline CDR1 reads MNHNS; CDR2 reads SASEGT. This CDR3 is built from 15 residues. With 1 base removed from V and 9 bases from J, the gap between germline ends came to 16 bases. As DNA, the CDR3 is TGTGCCAGCAGTGAAGTGAACGGGTGGGATAGGCCCCAGCATTTT. Its protein is CASSEVNGWDRPQHF.

This clone was counted only a few times. The genes are TRBV5-6 and TRBJ2-7; unclear D gene. From germline, CDR1 is SGHDT and CDR2 YYEEEE. The CDR3 loop spans 11 amino acids. V dropped 0 bases and J dropped 2 bases, with 0 bases sitting between them. CDR3 in amino acids: CASSLAYEQYF. The CDR3 DNA sequence: TGTGCCAGCAGCTTGGCCTACGAGCAGTACTTC.

The V and J genes are TRBV27 and TRBJ2-1, with 9 bases that match TRBD2. This CDR3 region has 16 residues. CDR1 is MNHEY and CDR2 is SMNVEV in the germline V gene (reference sequence). V shed 1 base and J 10 bases; nucleotides not matched to a gene: 11. DNA of the CDR3: TGTGCCAGCAGTTTATTGGGGGTAGCGGGAGCGGGCGAGCAGTTCTTC. It specifies CASSLLGVAGAGEQFF.

The chain joins TRBV27 to TRBJ2-1, with 7 nucleotides matching TRBD2. Losses at the gene ends were 4 bases for V and 0 bases for J; bases not matched to a gene: 6. From germline, CDR1 is MNHEY and CDR2 SMNVEV (reference sequence). This CDR3 has 16 residues. This CDR3 reads CASSSYQRGSYNEQFF. The DNA of the CDR3 is TGTGCCAGCAGTTCCTACCAGCGGGGCTCCTACAATGAGCAGTTCTTC.

This clone occurred a few times. This CDR3 is CASSQDLQDYYEQYF. The CDR3 coding sequence is TGCGCCAGCAGCCAAGACCTCCAGGACTACTACGAGCAGTACTTC. The chain joins TRBV4-3 to TRBJ2-7, with D possibly being TRBD2 (6 bases). The CDR3 has 15 amino acids. Between the trimmed V and J ends, which lost 0 bases and 3 bases, there was a span of 12 bases. Per the germline V gene, CDR1 is LGHNA and CDR2 is YSLEER.

The chain combines TRBV27 with TRBJ2-7; a possible D gene is TRBD1 (6 bases). The germline V gene encodes CDR1 MNHEY and CDR2 SMNVEV (reference sequence). This CDR3 spans 16 amino acids. Trimming cost V 4 bases and J 0 bases, with 16 bases left between them. DNA for the CDR3: TGTGCCAGCAGTTCGAACCCGACAGGTTACTCCTACGAGCAGTACTTC. This encodes CASSSNPTGYSYEQYF.

The rearrangement uses TRBV29-1 and TRBJ1-1; D remains ambiguous. CDR3 length: 12 amino acids. The V and J ends lost 4 bases and 1 base respectively, with 7 bases between them. The germline gives CDR1 SQVTM, CDR2 ANQGSEA. CDR3 amino acids: CSVGPGNTEAFF. The CDR3 DNA follows: TGCAGCGTTGGCCCGGGGAACACTGAAGCTTTCTTT.

The chain has TRBV29-1 and TRBJ2-7; 8 nucleotides agree with TRBD1. The J segment lost 3 bases and the V segment lost 5 bases, leaving 9 bases of the junction unmatched. Germline loops: CDR1 SQVTM, CDR2 ANQGSEA. CDR3 length equals 14 residues. CDR3 region: CSVNGQGKDYEQYF. Here the CDR3 DNA reads TGCAGCGTTAACGGACAGGGCAAGGACTACGAGCAGTACTTC.

The J gene is TRBJ2-1, the V gene TRBV4-1, with TRBD2 matching over 11 bases. The CDR3 runs to 14 residues. Losses at the gene ends were 6 bases for V and 8 bases for J; bases not matched to a gene: 6. Germline V gene data show CDR1 as MGHRA and CDR2 as YSYEKL. The CDR3 reads CASRLAGGLDEQFF. The DNA of the CDR3 is TGCGCCAGCAGGTTAGCGGGGGGGCTGGATGAGCAGTTCTTC.

The chain carries TRBV5-8 and TRBJ1-2; the D is unclear. The CDR3 runs 15 residues. The germline V gene has CDR1 SGHTS and CDR2 YDEGEE. V was trimmed by 3 bases and J by 8 bases, leaving 20 bases between them. In DNA, the CDR3 is TGTGCCAGCAGCTGGATACAGTCCGCCAACGTCGGCTACACCTTC. It encodes CASSWIQSANVGYTF. Full variable domain (missing parts from reference TRBV5-8 and TRBJ1-2): EAGVTQSPTHLIKTRGQQATLRCSPISGHTSVYWYQQALGLGLQFLLWYDEGEERNRGNFPPRFSGRQFPNYSSELNVNALELEDSALYLCASSWIQSANVGYTFGSGTRLTVV.

The V gene is TRBV19, the J gene TRBJ2-7, with a weak D call TRBD2 (5 bases). This CDR3 comprises 14 residues. Trimming pared 5 bases from V and 0 bases from J, leaving 11 bases between. The germline CDR1 and CDR2 sequences are LNHDA and SQIVND (reference sequence). CDR3 coding DNA: TGTGCCAGTAGTTGGACGGGGAGCTCCTACGAGCAGTACTTC. Protein product: CASSWTGSSYEQYF.

The chain couples TRBV7-9 to TRBJ1-2, with D perhaps TRBD1 (6 bases). The CDR3 is 13 residues long. Germline CDR1 is SEHNR and CDR2 is FQNEAQ (reference sequence). V lost 5 bases and J 2 bases, leaving 9 bases between the germline ends. The CDR3 DNA sequence: TGTGCCAGCAGCAGGGACACGAACTATGGCTACACCTTC. This encodes CASSRDTNYGYTF.

This clone was found once. The chain joins TRBV5-5 to TRBJ1-1, with no clear D. V lost 5 bases to trimming and J lost 0 bases, with 11 bases between them. This CDR3 has 14 amino acids. Germline V gene lookup returns CDR1 SGHKS and CDR2 YYEKEE (reference sequence). CDR3 DNA: TGTGCCAGCAGTCCTTGGACGTTGAACACTGAAGCTTTCTTT. It encodes CASSPWTLNTEAFF.